Listed below are T cell receptor beta chains from one sample, sequenced in a study of blood T cell repertoires in COVID-19. The assay was immunoSEQ multiplex PCR, and TCRdb's table has in-frame clones only and misses some. The sample yields 200,000 to 250,000 clones, 80% to 90% seen once. Sample: peripheral blood. The receptors come from a man in his sixties who had recovered from COVID-19. Each CDR3 is given with its conserved first and last residue. Clone size is stated in some rows and not others, as once, few, many or a class when expanded.

v_call	j_call	clone_size	cdr3_aa
TRBV27	TRBJ2-7	.	CASSFLGQSSYEQYF
TRBV19	TRBJ1-2	.	CASSNWAGVDYGYTF
TRBV3-1/TRBV3-2	TRBJ2-7	.	CASSQGPVGGSQYF
TRBV11-2	TRBJ2-1	.	CASSLDAEGRGNYNEQFF
TRBV13	TRBJ2-4	once	CASSPPRGGAGTKNIQYF
TRBV9	TRBJ1-1	.	CASSVVGGGGTEAFF
TRBV12-3/TRBV12-4	TRBJ1-2	.	CASSLALERGYTF
TRBV11-2	TRBJ2-7	.	CASSWKQDYYEQYF
TRBV7-9	TRBJ2-1	.	CASSAVRDRFYNEQFF
TRBV19	TRBJ2-1	.	CASSIPGGGSYNEQFF
TRBV3-1/TRBV3-2	TRBJ1-2	.	CASSQDSNYGYTF
TRBV12-3/TRBV12-4	TRBJ2-5	.	CASNEPGGTQYF
TRBV3-1/TRBV3-2	TRBJ2-3	.	CASSQPRDRGPDTQYF
TRBV5-4	TRBJ2-1	.	CASSSTGSNEQFF
TRBV6-6	TRBJ1-5	once	CAGRQGAGDQPQHF
TRBV19	TRBJ2-1	.	CASSTRTGYNEQFF
TRBV14	TRBJ2-7	.	CASSRQTGTYEQYF
TRBV5-4	TRBJ2-1	once	CASSPGTGGRSSYNEQFF
TRBV19	TRBJ2-7	.	CASSIPGSYEQYF
TRBV7-9	TRBJ1-2	.	CASSSGLDLTNYGYTF
TRBV7-9	TRBJ2-7	.	CASSSAGAGVTQYF
TRBV30	TRBJ2-1	.	CAWSGTTGTSGGPYNEQFF
TRBV7-8	TRBJ2-7	once	CASSPYTGDYEQYF
TRBV2	TRBJ1-2	once	CASNGPETGNYGYTF
TRBV29-1	TRBJ1-4	.	CSVEGDTYEKLFF
TRBV19	TRBJ1-1	.	CASSIDGGEAFF